Shown below are 3 T cell receptor beta chains from a single sample sequenced in a study of T cells after yellow fever vaccination (dated by TCRdb to the late 2010s). The treatment or condition label corresponds to: live attenuated yellow fever vaccine strain. The library was obtained by 5' RACE. Instrument used: Illumina HiSeq 2500. Starting from the raw public reads, TCRdb applied fastp trimming at Q25, assembled clones with MiXCR and retained in-frame beta chains. Rows matching on CDR3 protein sequence are summarized as one entry with the most common DNA and genes. For this sample the table gives approximately 340,000 distinct CDR3 sequences, of which approximately 9% were detected only once. Roughly 18% of the sample is held by the ten biggest clonotypes. The sample consisted of PBMCs, taken on the day of the first yellow fever vaccination. The receptors come from a young man who received the YFV17D yellow fever vaccine.

The table lists this clonotype with a few counts. The V gene is TRBV4-2, the J gene TRBJ1-1; 9 positions match TRBD1. V gave up 4 bases and J gave up 5 bases; unmatched junction bases: 8. The CDR3 totals 15 residues. Germline V lookup: CDR1 LGHNA, CDR2 YNFKEQ. In nucleotides, the CDR3 is TGTGCCAGCAGCCCAACAGGACAGGGGTGGACTGAAGCTTTCTTT. Encoded protein: CASSPTGQGWTEAFF.

This clonotype occurred a few times. The J gene is TRBJ2-1, the V gene TRBV30; 8 nucleotides match TRBD2. Germline lookup yields CDR1 GTSNPN and CDR2 SVGIG (reference sequence). This CDR3 comprises 15 residues. Trimming at V came to 0 bases and at J to 3 bases, leaving 4 bases not matched to a gene. The CDR3 nucleotides are TGTGCCTGGAGTGTGAGGACTAGCCACTACAATGAGCAGTTCTTC. This gives the protein CAWSVRTSHYNEQFF. Using reference TRBV30 and TRBJ2-1 for the parts outside the CDR3, the full variable domain is SQTIHQWPATLVQPVGSPLSLECTVEGTSNPNLYWYRQAAGRGLQLLFYSVGIGQISSEVPQNLSASRPQDRQFILSSKKLLLSDSGFYLCAWSVRTSHYNEQFFGPGTRLTVL.

This clonotype has more than one count but fewer than ten. The chain couples TRBV5-6 to TRBJ1-2; 7 bases match TRBD1. This CDR3 contains 15 residues. With 7 bases clipped from V and 2 bases from J, the junction kept 11 bases outside the gene matches. Germline CDR1 reads SGHDT; CDR2 reads YYEEEE. This CDR3 is CASGSRRTGNYGYTF. CDR3 sequence (DNA): TGTGCCAGCGGCTCTAGACGGACAGGCAACTATGGCTACACCTTC. Full variable domain (outside the CDR3, taken from reference TRBV5-6 and TRBJ1-2): DAGVTQSPTHLIKTRGQQVTLRCSPKSGHDTVSWYQQALGQGPQFIFQYYEEEERQRGNFPDRFSGHQFPNYSSELNVNALLLGDSALYLCASGSRRTGNYGYTFGSGTRLTVV.